This T cell receptor beta chain was sequenced in a study of cytomegalovirus exposure and HLA in healthy donors. Study-wide background: Previous work identified around 120 million unique TCR beta sequences from around 200 million T cells. Study findings and constraints: Roughly uniform depth of sequencing across donors was assumed in presence/absence analyses. Fewer N-insertions (relative to the approximately 700-donor mean) were reportedly seen in an Asian-associated ancestry cluster in a later analysis. Within an earlier analysis, most TCR beta V segments proved productive either about 87% or about 30% of the time.

In the PCR, 60 Vbeta and 13 Jbeta primers were used. The table came from immunoSEQ multiplex PCR; TCRdb's copy has only in-frame clones and leaves some out. Recorded for this sample: about 170,000 clones. As to this clone: Antigen: not known.

The germline V gene encodes CDR1 SGHNT and CDR2 YENEEA. The CDR3 is 15 amino acids. Losses at the gene ends were 1 base for V and 7 bases for J; bases not matched to a gene: 4. This TCR was recovered from a woman younger than 35 in good health and CMV-seropositive. The material sequenced was PBMCs. The chain combines TRBV11-3 with TRBJ2-1; TRBD2 aligns across 10 bases. This chain's CDR3 is CASSLVAGGSNEQFF. DNA of the CDR3: TGTGCCAGCAGCTTAGTAGCGGGGGGTTCTAATGAGCAGTTCTTC.